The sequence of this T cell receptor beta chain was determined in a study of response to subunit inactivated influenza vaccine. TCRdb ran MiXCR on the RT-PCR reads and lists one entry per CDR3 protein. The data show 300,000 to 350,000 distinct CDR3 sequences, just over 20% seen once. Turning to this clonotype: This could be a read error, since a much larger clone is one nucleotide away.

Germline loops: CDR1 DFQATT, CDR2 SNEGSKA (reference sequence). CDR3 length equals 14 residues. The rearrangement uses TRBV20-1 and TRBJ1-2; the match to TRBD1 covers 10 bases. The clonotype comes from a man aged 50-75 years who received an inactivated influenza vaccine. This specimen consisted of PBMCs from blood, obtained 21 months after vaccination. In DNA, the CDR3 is TGCAGTGCCGCCGGGACAGGGGAGGTCTATGTCTACACCTTC. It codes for CSAAGTGEVYVYTF.